A single sample gave rise to the 5 T cell receptor beta chains below, sequenced in a study of regulatory T cells in long-lasting Graves disease. CDR3-region Arm-PCR and iRepertoire HTBI primers produced the TCR beta libraries. One entry per CDR3 protein, called by TCRdb with MiXCR from the multiplex PCR reads. Counted here are fewer than 550,000 distinct CDR3 sequences, about 17% occurring once; the ten biggest clones make up about 25%. As to time point: newly diagnosed GD, antithyroid drugs for less than 3 months. RNA extracted from PBMCs served as the sequencing template. These sequences were also reported in another study, on T cells in Graves' hyperthyroidism and ophthalmopathy.

Sequencing used peripheral blood mononuclear cells (PBMCs), obtained at new diagnosis, from a patient treated with antithyroid drugs. Every receptor here comes from a young woman with Graves disease.

This clonotype appeared a few times. The chain carries TRBV5-6 and TRBJ1-2; 10 bases are a match to TRBD1. V lost 4 bases and J lost 2; bases outside the gene matches: 5. The CDR3 has 15 amino acids. CDR1 SGHDT and CDR2 YYEEEE come from the germline V gene. CDR3 coding DNA: TGTGCCAGCAGCCGCCGGGACAGGGGAAACTATGGCTACACCTTC. Translated: CASSRRDRGNYGYTF.

This clonotype was observed many times. The chain carries TRBV5-1 and TRBJ1-1, with D possibly being TRBD1 (5 bases). The CDR3 runs 16 residues. Trimming took off 4 bases at V and 1 base at J, with 17 bases between the two ends. Germline lookup yields CDR1 SGHRS and CDR2 YFSETQ. The CDR3 DNA is TGCGCCAGCAGCGCAGGTGGGGGGGGGACGAACACTGAAGCTTTCTTT. Translation gives CASSAGGGGTNTEAFF.

The rearrangement uses TRBV19 and TRBJ2-1; a possible D gene is TRBD2 (7 bases). The CDR3 is 16 amino acids. V was trimmed by 4 bases and J by 0 bases, leaving 13 bases between them. Germline CDR1 LNHDA, CDR2 SQIVND (reference sequence). CDR3 nucleotides: TGTGCCAGTAGTAAAAGGGGGGGGAGCTCCTACAATGAGCAGTTCTTC. The encoded protein is CASSKRGGSSYNEQFF.

This clonotype showed up many times. The chain combines TRBV2 with TRBJ2-5; D is unresolved. The CDR3 is made up of 12 amino acids. Trimming cost V 5 bases and J 3 bases, with 7 bases left between them. In germline, CDR1 is SNHLY, CDR2 FYNNEI. The CDR3 coding sequence is TGTGCCAGCAGTAGGATCGAAGAGACCCAGTACTTC. It codes for CASSRIEETQYF. Combining the CDR3 with reference TRBV2 and TRBJ2-5 gives the whole variable domain EPEVTQTPSHQVTQMGQEVILRCVPISNHLYFYWYRQILGQKVEFLVSFYNNEISEKSEIFDDQFSVERPDGSNFTLKIRSTKLEDSAMYFCASSRIEETQYFGPGTRLLVL.

The chain has TRBV5-1 and TRBJ2-5; TRBD1 aligns across 7 bases. With V trimmed by 0 bases and J by 1 base, 3 bases remained unmatched. The CDR3 runs to 15 residues. Germline-derived CDR1 and CDR2 are SGHRS and YFSETQ. CDR3: CASSLAAGGQETQYF. CDR3 DNA sequence: TGCGCCAGCAGCTTGGCCGCAGGGGGCCAAGAGACCCAGTACTTC. Combining the CDR3 with reference TRBV5-1 and TRBJ2-5 gives the whole variable domain KAGVTQTPRYLIKTRGQQVTLSCSPISGHRSVSWYQQTPGQGLQFLFEYFSETQRNKGNFPGRFSGRQFSNSRSEMNVSTLELGDSALYLCASSLAAGGQETQYFGPGTRLLVL.